This TCR beta chain derives from a study of T cells after yellow fever vaccination. Study outcomes and limitations: Weaker, the secondary response had a peak occurring faster, on day 5 versus 15.

One entry per CDR3 protein, called by TCRdb with MiXCR from the 5' RACE reads. The sample has about 510,000 distinct CDR3 sequences, roughly a fifth seen once. With respect to this clonotype: Its antigen is unknown.

This clonotype was sampled from a young man who received the YFV17D yellow fever vaccine. The specimen comprised PBMCs, sampled less than 25 days after the first yellow fever vaccination.

This chain's CDR3 is CASSLFRGREGGELFF. CDR3 DNA: TGTGCCAGCAGCCTCTTCCGGGGAAGGGAAGGCGGGGAGCTGTTTTTT. V is TRBV7-2 and J is TRBJ2-2, with a weak D call TRBD2 (5 bases). The ends were cut back, 5 bases at V and 7 bases at J, with 20 bases in the middle. The CDR3 has 16 residues. Germline CDR1 is SGHTA and CDR2 is FQGNSA.